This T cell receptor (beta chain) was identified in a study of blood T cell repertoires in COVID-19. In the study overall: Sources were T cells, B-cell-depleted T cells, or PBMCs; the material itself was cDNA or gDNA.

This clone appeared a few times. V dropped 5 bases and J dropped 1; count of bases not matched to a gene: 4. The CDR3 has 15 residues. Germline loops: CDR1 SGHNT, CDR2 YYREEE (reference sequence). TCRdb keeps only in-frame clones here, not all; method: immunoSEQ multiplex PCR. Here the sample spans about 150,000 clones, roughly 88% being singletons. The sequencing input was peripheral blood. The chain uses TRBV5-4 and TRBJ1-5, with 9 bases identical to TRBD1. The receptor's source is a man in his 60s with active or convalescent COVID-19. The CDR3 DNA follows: TGTGCCAGCAGTACCGGGACAGGGAGCAATCAGCCCCAGCATTTT. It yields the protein CASSTGTGSNQPQHF.